This TCR beta chain was captured by sequencing in a study of shared clonotypes between healthy human individuals. Several immunoSEQ 96-well plates shared each subset's DNA, each plate a replicate. Clones were read by immunoSEQ multiplex PCR, and TCRdb kept only the in-frame ones, dropping some. Of approximately 1,500,000 clones listed, roughly 98% were seen once; the top ten hold roughly 0.45%. The CDR3 loop spans 15 amino acids. The V gene lost 4 bases and the J gene lost 7 bases, with 19 bases spanning the gap. Germline CDR1 reads SEHNR; CDR2 reads FQNEAQ (reference sequence). The chain is built from TRBV7-9 and TRBJ1-1, with a possible D match to TRBD1 (5 bases). The sequence was collected from a man under 40 in good health. Sequenced sample: naive CD4+ T cells sorted from blood. Subset in this sample: CD45RA+ positively selected. The CDR3 coding sequence is TGTGCCAGCAGCTGGGGGACCGGCCGTGTAGGTGAAGCTTTCTTT. As protein: CASSWGTGRVGEAFF.